The rows below give T cell receptor beta chains drawn from one sample of a study of radiation and T cells in renal cell carcinoma. Libraries were prepared by immunoSEQ multiplex PCR; TCRdb keeps only in-frame clonotypes and omits some of them. The sample yields some 75,000 clones, about 81% seen once. Sample: blood, taken from a patient whose treatment included radiotherapy and nephrectomy. These receptors were collected from a man aged 55-75 years with renal cell carcinoma. CDR3s include the opening cysteine and the closing phenylalanine or tryptophan. The D gene is left open where the match is weak. Clone size, where shown, is once, few, many, or a class for clones that have expanded.

clone_size,d_call,v_call,j_call,cdr3_aa,cdr3_nt
NA,NA,TRBV2,TRBJ1-2,CASCGDFNYGYTF,TGTGCCTCATGCGGGGACTTTAACTATGGCTACACCTTC
NA,TRBD1,TRBV5-6,TRBJ2-7,CASSRGQGDGYEQYF,TGTGCCAGCAGCCGGGGACAGGGGGATGGCTACGAGCAGTACTTC
NA,TRBD1,TRBV25-1,TRBJ2-1,CASSRQGAPLHNEQFF,TGTGCCAGCAGTAGACAGGGGGCCCCCCTTCACAATGAGCAGTTCTTC
NA,NA,TRBV28,TRBJ1-2,CASSLLQGPPYGYTF,TGTGCCAGCAGTTTACTCCAGGGACCACCCTATGGCTACACCTTC
once,TRBD2,TRBV6-5,TRBJ2-2,CASMVAGGPAGELFF,TGTGCCAGCATGGTAGCGGGAGGGCCGGCCGGGGAGCTGTTTTTT
NA,TRBD2,TRBV7-2,TRBJ2-7,CASSSGLAGSYEQYF,TGTGCCAGCAGCTCGGGACTAGCGGGGTCCTACGAGCAGTACTTC
NA,NA,TRBV7-9,TRBJ2-6,CASSLHGPPGANVLTF,TGTGCCAGCAGCTTGCATGGACCTCCCGGGGCCAACGTCCTGACTTTC
NA,TRBD2,TRBV7-8,TRBJ2-6,CASSLALAGVNGANVLTF,TGTGCCAGCAGCTTAGCTCTAGCGGGAGTTAATGGGGCCAACGTCCTGACTTTC
once,TRBD1,TRBV6-1,TRBJ1-2,CASSPQGDYGYTF,TGTGCCAGCAGCCCCCAGGGGGACTATGGCTACACCTTC
NA,NA,TRBV5-1,TRBJ1-5,CASSFGGLGQPQHF,TGCGCCAGCAGCTTCGGGGGGCTGGGGCAGCCCCAGCATTTT
NA,NA,TRBV7-2,TRBJ2-7,CASSRGGTPTYEQYF,TGTGCCAGCAGCAGAGGGGGGACACCCACCTACGAGCAGTACTTC
NA,NA,TRBV6-1,TRBJ1-2,CASRSTNYGYTF,TGTGCCAGCAGGTCCACTAACTATGGCTACACCTTC
NA,NA,TRBV5-6,TRBJ1-1,CASSFPGSTEAFF,TGTGCCAGCAGCTTTCCGGGAAGCACTGAAGCTTTCTTT
NA,TRBD1,TRBV7-2,TRBJ1-3,CASSLVGTGTGQGNTIYF,TGTGCCAGCAGCTTAGTCGGTACTGGGACAGGCCAAGGAAACACCATATATTTT
NA,TRBD1,TRBV18,TRBJ2-7,CASSPWDRSSYEQYF,TGTGCCAGCTCACCGTGGGACAGGAGCTCCTACGAGCAGTACTTC
NA,NA,TRBV6-7,TRBJ2-7,CASSYHSKGSYEQYF,TGTGCCAGCAGTTACCATTCCAAGGGCTCCTACGAGCAGTACTTC
NA,NA,TRBV28,TRBJ2-7,CASSFGTGSYEQYF,TGTGCCAGCAGTTTTGGAACCGGTTCCTACGAGCAGTACTTC
NA,NA,TRBV6-1,TRBJ2-5,CASSAWEETQYF,TGTGCCAGCAGTGCGTGGGAGGAGACCCAGTACTTC
NA,NA,TRBV6-5,TRBJ2-5,CATRAGGPETQYF,TGTGCCACGCGGGCTGGGGGCCCCGAGACCCAGTACTTC
NA,TRBD1,TRBV5-6,TRBJ2-7,CASSLGTGSEYF,TGTGCCAGCAGCTTGGGGACAGGGTCGGAGTACTTC
NA,NA,TRBV6-6,TRBJ2-2,CASSYDGWDTGELFF,TGTGCCAGCAGTTACGACGGCTGGGACACCGGGGAGCTGTTTTTT
NA,NA,TRBV27,TRBJ1-1,CASRPLRENTEAFF,TGTGCCAGCAGGCCGCTTAGGGAGAACACTGAAGCTTTCTTT
once,NA,TRBV7-2,TRBJ2-1,CASSLFPGSESFF,TGTGCCAGCAGCCTGTTTCCTGGGTCGGAGTCGTTCTTC
NA,TRBD1,TRBV2,TRBJ2-7,CASKGAAYEQYF,TGTGCCTCCAAGGGGGCGGCCTACGAGCAGTACTTC
once,NA,TRBV27,TRBJ2-7,CASSLGAHLSYEQYF,TGTGCCAGCAGTTTAGGGGCCCATCTTTCCTACGAGCAGTACTTC
NA,TRBD2,TRBV11-2,TRBJ2-5,CASSLGQREGGETQYF,TGTGCCAGCAGCTTAGGGCAGCGGGAGGGAGGAGAGACCCAGTACTTC
NA,NA,TRBV4-1,TRBJ2-5,CASSQRVSQETQYF,TGCGCCAGCAGCCAAAGAGTGAGCCAAGAGACCCAGTACTTC
NA,NA,TRBV4-1,TRBJ2-2,CASSQETRWGAGGELFF,TGCGCCAGCAGCCAAGAGACGCGTTGGGGGGCTGGCGGGGAGCTGTTTTTT
NA,NA,TRBV29-1,TRBJ2-1,CSARLRVNEQFF,TGCAGCGCTCGACTGCGAGTGAATGAGCAGTTCTTC
NA,TRBD2,TRBV10-3,TRBJ2-2,CAITASGSGLNTGELFF,TGTGCCATCACGGCTAGCGGGAGCGGGTTGAACACCGGGGAGCTGTTTTTT